The source of this T cell receptor (beta chain) is a study of cytomegalovirus exposure and HLA in healthy donors. This CDR3 spans 17 amino acids. The V and J ends lost 3 bases and 0 bases respectively, with 14 bases between them. The germline CDR1 and CDR2 sequences are MNHNS and SASEGT. This clone has just one count. The PCR had 60 Vbeta and 13 Jbeta primers. Measured with immunoSEQ multiplex PCR; TCRdb has only the in-frame clones, and not every one. The table has approximately 170,000 clones, about two thirds seen once. This TCR came from a woman between 18 and 29 years old in good health and CMV-seropositive. The chain couples TRBV6-1 to TRBJ2-2, with D possibly matching TRBD1 (6 bases). Sequenced input: PBMCs. CDR3 DNA sequence: TGTGCCAGCAGTGATCCCAGGGGCCTACCGAACACCGGGGAGCTGTTTTTT. It is translated as CASSDPRGLPNTGELFF.